These T cell receptor beta chains were read from a single sample in a study of blood T cell repertoires in COVID-19. Only in-frame clones appear in the TCRdb table, and some are missing; sequencing was by immunoSEQ multiplex PCR. The data hold over 200,000 clones, with more than 70% observed a single time. Material for sequencing was peripheral blood. The receptors stem from a woman aged 55-70 years with acute or convalescent COVID-19. The CDR3 runs from the conserved cysteine through the conserved F or W. The D gene is left open where the match is weak. Only some rows state a clone size, as once, few, many or a class for expanded clones.

v_call,j_call,d_call,clone_size,cdr3_aa,cdr3_nt
TRBV30,TRBJ1-1,NA,NA,CASDSLGTEAFF,TGTGCCTCGGACAGCTTAGGGACTGAAGCTTTCTTT
TRBV5-1,TRBJ1-1,TRBD1,NA,CASSSRTGASQNTEAFF,TGCGCCAGCAGCTCTAGGACAGGGGCGAGCCAGAACACTGAAGCTTTCTTT
TRBV18,TRBJ2-3,NA,NA,CASSPAADTQYF,TGTGCCAGCTCACCCGCGGCAGATACGCAGTATTTT
TRBV6-2/TRBV6-3,TRBJ2-7,NA,NA,CASSLSSYEQYF,TGTGCCAGCAGCCTCAGCTCCTACGAGCAGTACTTC
TRBV27,TRBJ1-1,NA,NA,CASRPHDRGGEAFF,TGTGCCAGCAGACCACATGACAGAGGCGGTGAAGCTTTCTTT
TRBV6-5,TRBJ1-2,TRBD1,few,CASSVKIGRGHGYTF,TGTGCCAGCAGCGTGAAAATCGGGAGGGGGCATGGCTACACCTTC
TRBV27,TRBJ1-2,TRBD1,NA,CASRSPGQIYGYTF,TGTGCCAGCAGGTCACCGGGACAGATTTATGGCTACACCTTC
TRBV10-2,TRBJ2-7,TRBD2,NA,CASRTSGDYEQYF,TGCGCCAGCAGGACTAGCGGGGACTACGAGCAGTACTTC
TRBV5-1,TRBJ2-6,TRBD1,NA,CASSLGAGGSGANVLTF,TGCGCCAGCAGCTTGGGAGCAGGGGGCTCTGGGGCCAACGTCCTGACTTTC
TRBV21-1,TRBJ2-7,NA,NA,CASSKAGEKEGTPSSYEQYF,TGTGCCAGCAGCAAAGCGGGGGAAAAAGAGGGGACACCGAGCTCCTACGAGCAGTACTTC
TRBV7-9,TRBJ1-6,NA,NA,CASSFDRGNSPLHF,TGTGCCAGCAGCTTTGATAGGGGAAATTCACCCCTCCACTTT
TRBV7-2,TRBJ2-3,TRBD2,NA,CASSFRAAGVTDTQYF,TGTGCCAGCAGCTTTAGGGCAGCGGGAGTTACAGATACGCAGTATTTT
TRBV5-6,TRBJ1-1,TRBD1,few,CASSPAQGGTEAFF,TGTGCCAGCAGCCCAGCTCAGGGGGGCACTGAAGCTTTCTTT
TRBV28,TRBJ2-6,NA,NA,CASKEGGGANVLTF,TGTGCCAGCAAGGAGGGCGGAGGGGCCAACGTCCTGACTTTC
TRBV19,TRBJ1-6,NA,NA,CASRYRQGDGSPLHF,TGTGCCAGTAGGTACAGGCAGGGCGATGGTTCACCCCTCCACTTT
TRBV5-1,TRBJ2-2,NA,NA,CASRPQESGELFF,TGCGCCAGCAGACCTCAGGAATCCGGGGAGCTGTTTTTT
TRBV19,TRBJ2-7,TRBD1,NA,CASGPTTGVYEQYF,TGTGCCAGTGGGCCCACAACAGGGGTGTACGAGCAGTACTTC
TRBV19,TRBJ2-3,NA,NA,CASTPRLSTDTQYF,TGTGCCAGTACCCCTCGTCTAAGCACAGATACGCAGTATTTT
TRBV7-8,TRBJ1-6,NA,NA,CASSPDSSYNSPLHF,TGTGCCAGCAGCCCTGACAGCTCCTATAATTCACCCCTCCACTTT
TRBV2,TRBJ1-2,TRBD1,NA,CASRGTAAPSGTF,TGTGCCAGCAGGGGGACAGCGGCACCCTCGGGCACCTTC
TRBV29-1,TRBJ1-2,NA,NA,CSGQLGGGYTF,TGCAGCGGGCAACTAGGTGGTGGCTACACCTTC
TRBV30,TRBJ1-2,NA,NA,CAWSGVVLEYGYTF,TGTGCCTGGAGCGGAGTTGTTCTGGAGTATGGCTACACCTTC
TRBV11-3,TRBJ1-1,TRBD1,NA,CASSLGTGGPRSEAFF,TGTGCCAGCAGCTTAGGGACAGGGGGCCCGAGATCAGAAGCTTTCTTT
TRBV10-2,TRBJ1-5,NA,once,CASSSSGYYNQPQHF,TGCGCCAGCAGTTCGTCAGGGTACTACAATCAGCCCCAGCATTTT